The rows below give T cell receptor beta chains drawn from one sample of a study of shared clonotypes between healthy human individuals. TCRdb's copy holds only in-frame clones and misses some; the assay was immunoSEQ multiplex PCR. The repertoire holds 1.5 million to 2.5 million clones, with roughly 94% as singletons. Input material: naive CD8+ T cells sorted from blood. The source of these receptors is a man younger than 30 in good health. Each CDR3 is given with its conserved first and last residue. A D gene is named only where the DNA matches it firmly. Size is stated for part of the rows, as once, few or many counts, or as a class when the clone is expanded.

J: TRBJ1-5; size: NA; D: NA; V: TRBV19; CDR3: CASSVLEGLNQPQHF; DNA: TGTGCCAGTAGTGTCCTGGAGGGGCTGAATCAGCCCCAGCATTTT
J: TRBJ1-1; size: NA; D: TRBD1; V: TRBV30; CDR3: CAWSTGTGATEAFF; DNA: TGTGCCTGGAGTACTGGGACAGGGGCCACTGAAGCTTTCTTT
J: TRBJ2-7; size: NA; D: NA; V: TRBV27; CDR3: CASSSPSGYSYEQYF; DNA: TGTGCCAGCAGTTCTCCCTCGGGTTACTCCTACGAGCAGTACTTC
J: TRBJ1-5; size: NA; D: NA; V: TRBV14; CDR3: CASSQAGPPQHF; DNA: TGTGCCAGCAGCCAAGCAGGGCCGCCCCAGCATTTT
J: TRBJ2-2; size: NA; D: NA; V: TRBV11-1; CDR3: CASSSMGAGSGELFF; DNA: TGTGCCAGCAGCTCGATGGGGGCGGGGTCCGGGGAGCTGTTTTTT
J: TRBJ2-1; size: NA; D: TRBD2; V: TRBV2; CDR3: CASSGLAGVNWSEQFF; DNA: TGTGCCAGCAGCGGACTAGCGGGAGTGAACTGGAGTGAGCAGTTCTTC
J: TRBJ2-3; size: NA; D: TRBD2; V: TRBV27; CDR3: CASSLVGGLGSTDTQYF; DNA: TGTGCCAGCAGTTTAGTAGGGGGACTAGGGAGCACAGATACGCAGTATTTT
J: TRBJ1-4; size: NA; D: NA; V: TRBV7-9; CDR3: CASTGATSLTAATNEKLFF; DNA: TGTGCCAGCACGGGGGCGACCTCTCTAACGGCTGCAACTAATGAAAAACTGTTTTTT
J: TRBJ2-7; size: NA; D: NA; V: TRBV19; CDR3: CASSWAVSSYEQYF; DNA: TGTGCCAGTAGTTGGGCGGTAAGCTCCTACGAGCAGTACTTC
J: TRBJ1-2; size: NA; D: NA; V: TRBV11-2; CDR3: CASSSEDPYGYTF; DNA: TGTGCCAGCAGCTCCGAGGACCCGTATGGCTACACCTTC
J: TRBJ1-2; size: NA; D: NA; V: TRBV6-5; CDR3: CASSYGQNYGYTF; DNA: TGTGCCAGCAGTTACGGTCAGAACTATGGCTACACCTTC
J: TRBJ2-7; size: NA; D: TRBD1; V: TRBV27; CDR3: CASSLSGQFYEQYF; DNA: TGTGCCAGCAGTTTATCGGGACAGTTCTACGAGCAGTACTTC
J: TRBJ2-7; size: NA; D: NA; V: TRBV4-1; CDR3: CASSQAIAYEQYF; DNA: TGCGCCAGCAGCCAAGCTATAGCCTACGAGCAGTACTTC
J: TRBJ2-7; size: NA; D: TRBD1; V: TRBV4-3; CDR3: CASSHEPGQGYEQYF; DNA: TGCGCCAGCAGCCATGAGCCGGGACAGGGGTACGAGCAGTACTTC
J: TRBJ2-3; size: NA; D: TRBD1; V: TRBV25-1; CDR3: CASSEWAAGTGFTDTQYF; DNA: TGTGCCAGCAGTGAATGGGCTGCCGGGACAGGGTTCACAGATACGCAGTATTTT
J: TRBJ2-3; size: NA; D: TRBD2; V: TRBV5-8; CDR3: CASSLAGLAGTDTQYF; DNA: TGTGCCAGCAGCTTGGCGGGACTAGCGGGCACAGATACGCAGTATTTT
J: TRBJ1-1; size: NA; D: NA; V: TRBV9; CDR3: CASSVDGGGTEAFF; DNA: TGTGCCAGCAGCGTAGATGGTGGAGGGACTGAAGCTTTCTTT
J: TRBJ1-2; size: NA; D: NA; V: TRBV27; CDR3: CASSRTEGPIYGYTF; DNA: TGTGCCAGCAGTCGGACGGAAGGCCCTATTTATGGCTACACCTTC
J: TRBJ1-3; size: NA; D: NA; V: TRBV9; CDR3: CASSVDGGVGNTIYF; DNA: TGTGCCAGCAGCGTCGATGGGGGCGTTGGAAACACCATATATTTT
J: TRBJ2-1; size: NA; D: TRBD2; V: TRBV5-6; CDR3: CASTAGLAGYNEQFF; DNA: TGTGCCAGCACAGCGGGACTAGCGGGTTACAATGAGCAGTTCTTC
J: TRBJ2-1; size: NA; D: NA; V: TRBV4-3; CDR3: CASSQDLGIAGYNEQFF; DNA: TGCGCCAGCAGCCAAGATCTTGGGATAGCCGGCTACAATGAGCAGTTCTTC
J: TRBJ2-7; size: NA; D: TRBD1; V: TRBV30; CDR3: CAWSRDSSYEQYF; DNA: TGTGCCTGGAGCCGGGACAGCTCCTACGAGCAGTACTTC
J: TRBJ1-4; size: NA; D: TRBD1; V: TRBV4-1; CDR3: CASSLRTGENEKLFF; DNA: TGCGCCAGCAGCTTACGGACAGGGGAAAATGAAAAACTGTTTTTT
J: TRBJ2-2; size: NA; D: TRBD1; V: TRBV11-2; CDR3: CASRLQGYTGELFF; DNA: TGTGCCAGCAGACTACAGGGGTACACCGGGGAGCTGTTTTTT
J: TRBJ2-3; size: NA; D: NA; V: TRBV11-2; CDR3: CAAGFDTQYF; DNA: TGTGCCGCCGGGTTTGATACGCAGTATTTT
J: TRBJ2-4; size: NA; D: NA; V: TRBV4-1; CDR3: CASSQQGNIQYF; DNA: TGCGCCAGCAGCCAACAGGGGAACATTCAGTACTTC
J: TRBJ2-7; size: NA; D: NA; V: TRBV9; CDR3: CASSPSGGDEQYF; DNA: TGTGCCAGCAGCCCGAGTGGGGGAGACGAGCAGTACTTC
J: TRBJ1-2; size: NA; D: NA; V: TRBV7-9; CDR3: CASSFEGNYGYTF; DNA: TGTGCCAGCAGCTTTGAAGGGAACTATGGCTACACCTTC
J: TRBJ2-1; size: NA; D: NA; V: TRBV19; CDR3: CASSSGTGLPYNEQFF; DNA: TGTGCCAGTAGTAGTGGGACGGGCCTCCCCTACAATGAGCAGTTCTTC
J: TRBJ2-1; size: NA; D: TRBD2; V: TRBV4-3; CDR3: CASTAGTSGSSYNEQFF; DNA: TGCGCCAGCACGGCCGGGACTAGCGGGAGCTCCTACAATGAGCAGTTCTTC
J: TRBJ1-3; size: once; D: NA; V: TRBV29-1; CDR3: CSVAEVLENTIYF; DNA: TGCAGCGTTGCCGAAGTCCTGGAGAACACCATATATTTT
J: TRBJ2-7; size: NA; D: TRBD1; V: TRBV6-6; CDR3: CASSYGGQASYEQYF; DNA: TGTGCCAGCAGTTACGGGGGACAGGCCTCCTACGAGCAGTACTTC
J: TRBJ2-3; size: NA; D: NA; V: TRBV7-9; CDR3: CATLGVTDTQYF; DNA: TGTGCCACCCTGGGCGTCACAGATACGCAGTATTTT
J: TRBJ2-7; size: NA; D: NA; V: TRBV18; CDR3: CASSPQDQGSYEQYF; DNA: TGTGCCAGCTCACCACAGGATCAGGGGTCCTACGAGCAGTACTTC
J: TRBJ1-2; size: NA; D: NA; V: TRBV28; CDR3: CASTEGLGEGYLYTF; DNA: TGTGCCAGCACTGAGGGCCTCGGGGAGGGGTATCTGTATACCTTC
J: TRBJ2-1; size: NA; D: TRBD1; V: TRBV9; CDR3: CASSLDRGGSNEQFF; DNA: TGTGCCAGCAGCCTAGACAGGGGAGGATCCAATGAGCAGTTCTTC
J: TRBJ1-2; size: few; D: NA; V: TRBV6-5; CDR3: CASSYLDSYGYTF; DNA: TGTGCCAGCAGTTACTTGGACAGCTATGGCTACACCTTC